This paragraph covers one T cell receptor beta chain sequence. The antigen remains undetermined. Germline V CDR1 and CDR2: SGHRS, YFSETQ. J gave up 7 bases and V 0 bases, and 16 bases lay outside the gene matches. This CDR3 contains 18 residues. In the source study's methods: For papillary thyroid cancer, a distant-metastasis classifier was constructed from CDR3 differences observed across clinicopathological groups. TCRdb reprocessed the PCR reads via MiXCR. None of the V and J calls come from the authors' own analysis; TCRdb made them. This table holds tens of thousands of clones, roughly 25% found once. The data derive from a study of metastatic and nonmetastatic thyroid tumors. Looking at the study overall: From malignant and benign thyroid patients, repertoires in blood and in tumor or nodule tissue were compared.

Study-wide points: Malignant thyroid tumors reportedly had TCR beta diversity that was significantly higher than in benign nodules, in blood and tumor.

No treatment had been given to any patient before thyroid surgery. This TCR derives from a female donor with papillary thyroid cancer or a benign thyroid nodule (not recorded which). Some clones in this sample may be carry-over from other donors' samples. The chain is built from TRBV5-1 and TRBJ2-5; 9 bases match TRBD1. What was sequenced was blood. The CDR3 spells CASSLAGQGVQYFGTQYF. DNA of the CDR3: TGCGCCAGCAGCTTGGCGGGACAGGGTGTCCAGTATTTCGGGACCCAGTACTTC. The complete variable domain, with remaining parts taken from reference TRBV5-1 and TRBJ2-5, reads KAGVTQTPRYLIKTRGQQVTLSCSPISGHRSVSWYQQTPGQGLQFLFEYFSETQRNKGNFPGRFSGRQFSNSRSEMNVSTLELGDSALYLCASSLAGQGVQYFGTQYFGPGTRLLVL.